Listed here are 17 T cell receptor beta chains from one sample, sequenced in a study of blood T cell repertoires in COVID-19. Using immunoSEQ multiplex PCR, the repertoire was profiled, and TCRdb retains in-frame clones only, with some absent. The repertoire consists of about 130,000 clones, with roughly 90% occurring once and the leading ten covering roughly 2.2%. The source material was PBMCs or T cells enriched from blood (not recorded which). These receptors were taken from a woman between 45 and 65 years old who had recovered from COVID-19.

In this sample, this clone turned up a few times. The genes are TRBV9 and TRBJ1-3; possibly TRBD1 for D (6 bases). V was shortened by 1 base and J by 0 bases, with 11 bases between the two germline ends. This CDR3 spans 16 amino acids. From germline, CDR1 is SGDLS and CDR2 YYNGEE. CDR3 protein: CASSVTGQYSGNTIYF. CDR3 bases: TGTGCCAGCAGCGTAACAGGGCAGTACTCTGGAAACACCATATATTTT.

DNA for the CDR3: TGTGCCAGCAGCGCAAGTGGGGGGGTCACTGAAGCTTTCTTT. Translating gives CASSASGGVTEAFF. The gene calls are TRBV7-9 and TRBJ1-1, with TRBD1 as a possible D gene (5 bases). The CDR3 length is 14 residues. The V gene's germline CDR1 is SEHNR and CDR2 FQNEAQ (reference sequence). Trimming took 5 bases from V and 4 from J, leaving 14 bases between them.

The rearrangement uses TRBV2 and TRBJ1-1, with TRBD1 as a possible D gene (6 bases). The CDR3 length is 13 residues. V was trimmed by 6 bases and J by 6 bases, leaving 14 bases between them. Germline CDR1 is SNHLY and CDR2 is FYNNEI. The CDR3 here is CASSPHRDAEAFF. The CDR3, as DNA: TGTGCCAGCAGCCCTCACAGGGATGCTGAAGCTTTCTTT.

The gene calls are TRBV12-5 and TRBJ1-2, with D maybe TRBD1 (6 bases). Germline V CDR1 and CDR2: LGHNT, FRNRAP. The V end was cut by 1 base, the J end by 7 bases, with 13 bases between. This CDR3 comprises 14 residues. This CDR3 is CASGLAEGVGGYTF. CDR3 bases: TGTGCTAGTGGTTTGGCTGAGGGGGTAGGTGGCTACACCTTC.

The chain links TRBV7-9 to TRBJ1-4; perhaps TRBD1 as D (5 bases). V gave up 2 bases and J gave up 1 base, with 8 bases separating them. The germline gives CDR1 SEHNR, CDR2 FQNEAQ (reference sequence). This CDR3 contains 15 residues. The CDR3 DNA reads TGTGCCAGCAGCTTAATCAGGGAAACTAATGAAAAACTGTTTTTT. This translates into CASSLIRETNEKLFF.

This chain connects TRBV19 to TRBJ2-2, with D perhaps matching TRBD1 (5 bases). Trimming removed 7 bases from V and 7 bases from J, with 16 bases in between. This CDR3 is built from 14 residues. Germline lookup yields CDR1 LNHDA and CDR2 SQIVND (reference sequence). The CDR3 loop is CASKLRGNVGELFF. The CDR3 DNA is TGTGCCAGTAAGCTAAGGGGAAACGTCGGGGAGCTGTTTTTT. Filled out from reference TRBV19 and TRBJ2-2, the complete variable domain reads DGGITQSPKYLFRKEGQNVTLSCEQNLNHDAMYWYRQDPGQGLRLIYYSQIVNDFQKGDIAEGYSVSREKKESFPLTVTSAQKNPTAFYLCASKLRGNVGELFFGEGSRLTVL.

The J gene is TRBJ1-5, the V gene TRBV7-6; 7 bases are a match to TRBD1. With 5 bases clipped from V and 0 bases from J, the junction kept 7 bases outside the gene matches. This CDR3 contains 16 residues. The germline V gene has CDR1 SGHVS and CDR2 FNYEAQ. CDR3 bases: TGTGCCAGCAGCAGGGGACAGTCCCATAGCAATCAGCCCCAGCATTTT. It is translated as CASSRGQSHSNQPQHF.

The gene calls are TRBV7-9 and TRBJ2-1; D perhaps matches TRBD1 (6 bases). The CDR3 totals 15 residues. The germline CDR1 and CDR2 sequences are SEHNR and FQNEAQ (reference sequence). The V end lost 2 bases, the J end lost 4 bases, and 12 bases lay between the germline ends. The CDR3 is CASSLLGTLYNEQFF. Written as DNA, the CDR3 is TGTGCCAGCAGCTTATTGGGGACACTATACAATGAGCAGTTCTTC.

The genes are TRBV21-1 and TRBJ1-6; TRBD1 is taken as the D call from the table, unchecked against the DNA. TRBV21-1 has pseudogene status. The CDR3 spans 17 residues. The CDR3 protein is CASSARTGGGDNSPLHF. The CDR3 region has the DNA TGTGCCAGCAGCGCTCGGACAGGGGGTGGAGATAATTCACCCCTCCACTTT.

The V call is TRBV12-5, the J call TRBJ1-5, with a possible D match to TRBD1 (6 bases). CDR1 is LGHNT and CDR2 is FRNRAP in the germline V gene. The CDR3 contains 16 residues. V lost 6 bases and J 3 bases, leaving 18 bases between the germline ends. The CDR3 protein is CASGPGTYLTNQPQHF. The CDR3 coding sequence is TGTGCTAGTGGCCCAGGGACATATCTCACCAATCAGCCCCAGCATTTT. Filled out from reference TRBV12-5 and TRBJ1-5, the complete variable domain reads DARVTQTPRHKVTEMGQEVTMRCQPILGHNTVFWYRQTMMQGLELLAYFRNRAPLDDSGMPKDRFSAEMPDATLATLKIQPSEPRDSAVYFCASGPGTYLTNQPQHFGDGTRLSIL.

The chain couples TRBV29-1 to TRBJ2-3, with 11 bases lining up with TRBD2. The CDR3 is made up of 14 amino acids. CDR1 and CDR2 from the germline V gene are SQVTM and ANQGSEA. J lost 4 bases, V lost 4 bases, and 4 bases had no gene match. The CDR3 DNA is TGCAGCGTTGTTAGCGGGGGGGGTGCAGATACGCAGTATTTT. Amino acids: CSVVSGGGADTQYF.

This clone was observed once. This sequence joins TRBV2 and TRBJ2-7; the match to TRBD2 covers 8 bases. Germline CDR1 SNHLY, CDR2 FYNNEI. The ends lost 5 bases at V and 0 bases at J; junction bases unmatched: 6. The CDR3 runs to 15 residues. The CDR3 sequence is CASSWTSRYSYEQYF. As DNA, the CDR3 is TGTGCCAGCAGTTGGACTAGCCGCTACTCCTACGAGCAGTACTTC.

The rearrangement links TRBV4-1 to TRBJ1-5; the D is unclear. V was trimmed by 3 bases and J by 1 base, leaving 16 bases between them. The CDR3 covers 17 residues. The V gene's germline CDR1 is MGHRA and CDR2 YSYEKL. The CDR3 DNA sequence: TGCGCCAGCAGCCAGGTCATCTCGGGTCTAAGCAATCAGCCCCAGCATTTT. This sequence encodes CASSQVISGLSNQPQHF.

V and J are TRBV12-3 or TRBV12-4 and TRBJ2-5, with D uncertain. This CDR3 is built from 13 residues. The V end was cut by 5 bases, the J end by 7 bases, with 14 bases between. The CDR3 reads CASSGWLTGTQYF. CDR3 nucleotide sequence: TGTGCCAGCAGTGGCTGGTTGACTGGGACCCAGTACTTC.

V gene TRBV19 combines with J gene TRBJ2-3, with D tentatively TRBD1 (5 bases). This CDR3 is built from 17 residues. The V and J ends lost 2 bases and 0 bases respectively, with 15 bases between them. Germline-derived CDR1 and CDR2 are LNHDA and SQIVND (reference sequence). The CDR3 DNA follows: TGTGCCAGTAGTATAATGGGGCCAGGTACTAGCACAGATACGCAGTATTTT. Residues: CASSIMGPGTSTDTQYF.

The CDR3, as DNA: TGTGCCAGCAGGGGCAGGTTAGCGAACACCGGGGAGCTGTTTTTT. Its translation is CASRGRLANTGELFF. The chain couples TRBV2 to TRBJ2-2; D is unclear. Looked up from germline, CDR1 is SNHLY and CDR2 is FYNNEI. V lost 6 bases, J lost 0 bases, and 11 bases lay in between. The CDR3 totals 15 residues.

The J gene is TRBJ1-2, the V gene TRBV27, with 9 bases aligning to TRBD1. The CDR3 is 16 amino acids. With 4 bases clipped from V and 8 bases from J, the junction kept 14 bases outside the gene matches. Looked up from germline, CDR1 is MNHEY and CDR2 is SMNVEV (reference sequence). This CDR3 reads CASSYATGGSPGGYTF. DNA for the CDR3: TGTGCCAGCAGTTACGCCACAGGGGGCTCCCCGGGGGGCTACACCTTC.